The 23 T cell receptor beta chains below were found in one sample sequenced in a study of T-cell reconstitution after alpha-beta-depleted transplantation in children (dated by TCRdb to 2015 to 2016). The library was obtained by PCR. Sequencing was performed on an Illumina HiSeq 2500. TCR libraries were prepared with molecular barcoding, using unique molecular identifiers to normalize TCRbeta repertoire quantification. The raw public reads went through TCRdb reprocessing: fastp at Q25, MiXCR clone calling, in-frame beta chains kept. Every distinct CDR3 protein forms one entry, paired with its most common genes and DNA. The sample includes about 420,000 distinct CDR3 sequences, with roughly a tenth observed a single time. The ten largest clones add up to approximately 5% of the sample. The sample in question was PBMCs from the stem cell graft donor, obtained from the stem cell graft. Every receptor here comes from a human donor who donated a stem cell graft to a child with acute myeloid leukemia.

This chain connects TRBV6-2 or TRBV6-3 to TRBJ1-1; D may be TRBD1 (5 bases). The CDR3 runs 14 residues. V was trimmed by 6 bases and J by 1 base, leaving 12 bases between them. The germline V gene has CDR1 MNHEY and CDR2 SVGEGT. The CDR3 DNA follows: TGTGCCAGCAGACCGGGACGGACGAACACTGAAGCTTTCTTT. Its protein product is CASRPGRTNTEAFF.

To note about this clonotype: A junction end diverges from the germline sequence, so it may reflect a read error. This chain joins TRBV12-5 and TRBJ1-2, with D possibly being TRBD1 (5 bases). Germline V gene lookup returns CDR1 LGHNT and CDR2 FRNRAP. The CDR3 is 9 amino acids. In DNA form, the CDR3 reads TGTGCTAGCCAGGGACCCCGAGCCTTC. As protein: CASQGPRAF.

The CDR3 sequence is CAWSPSGMLGKNIQYF. The CDR3 DNA follows: TGTGCCTGGAGTCCAAGCGGGATGTTGGGCAAAAACATTCAGTACTTC. The chain carries TRBV30 and TRBJ2-4; 7 bases match TRBD2. The V gene end was trimmed by 2 bases and the J gene end by 3 bases; junction bases not matched to a gene: 10. The CDR3 sequence is 16 residues long. CDR1 is GTSNPN, CDR2 SVGIG, per germline (reference sequence).

The chain combines TRBV4-2 with TRBJ1-4; D unresolved. This CDR3 has 16 residues. Per the germline V gene, CDR1 is LGHNA and CDR2 is YNFKEQ. V was pared by 0 bases and J by 8 bases, with 16 bases between. As DNA, the CDR3 is TGTGCCAGCAGCCAAGAAAAGGGTGGAGGTGGAGAAAAACTGTTTTTT. Its protein is CASSQEKGGGGEKLFF.

A few counts support this clonotype. The V call is TRBV5-1, the J call TRBJ1-4, with a weak D call TRBD1 (5 bases). V lost 6 bases and J lost 3, with 12 bases in between. CDR1 is SGHRS and CDR2 is YFSETQ in the germline V gene. The CDR3 has 14 amino acids. The CDR3 region is CASNPGSPNEKLFF. CDR3 in DNA: TGCGCCAGCAACCCAGGGAGTCCTAATGAAAAACTGTTTTTT.

The CDR3 DNA follows: TGCAGCGTTGCTGCAGGCAGGGATACTGAAGCTTTCTTT. It specifies CSVAAGRDTEAFF. V usage is TRBV29-1 and J usage is TRBJ1-1; D possibly corresponds to TRBD1 (5 bases). The ends were cut back, 4 bases at V and 5 bases at J, with 14 bases in the middle. The CDR3 spans 13 residues. Germline CDR1 SQVTM, CDR2 ANQGSEA.

In its sample, this clonotype was seen a few times. This rearrangement joins TRBV19 to TRBJ2-2; D is unclear. This CDR3 has 15 residues. Trimming left V 5 bases short and J 1 base short, with 11 bases between. The germline V gene has CDR1 LNHDA and CDR2 SQIVND (reference sequence). CDR3 sequence (DNA): TGTGCCAGTAGTGTAGCAGCCAGGAACACCGGGGAGCTGTTTTTT. Residues: CASSVAARNTGELFF.

A few counts support this clonotype. This chain uses TRBV7-9 with TRBJ2-2; 9 nucleotides agree with TRBD1. The CDR3 length is 15 residues. Trimming took 4 bases from V and 7 from J; bases not matched to a gene: 7. Germline CDR1 is SEHNR and CDR2 is FQNEAQ (reference sequence). The CDR3 here is CASSSHRGLGGELFF. CDR3 nucleotide sequence: TGTGCCAGCAGCTCACACAGGGGGCTGGGCGGGGAGCTGTTTTTT. Filled out from reference TRBV7-9 and TRBJ2-2, the complete variable domain reads DTGVSQNPRHKITKRGQNVTFRCDPISEHNRLYWYRQTLGQGPEFLTYFQNEAQLEKSRLLSDRFSAERPKGSFSTLEIQRTEQGDSAMYLCASSSHRGLGGELFFGEGSRLTVL.

This clonotype was seen repeatedly, ten times or more. The V call is TRBV29-1, the J call TRBJ2-5, with 10 positions matching TRBD2. Looked up from germline, CDR1 is SQVTM and CDR2 is ANQGSEA. The CDR3 contains 13 residues. The trim removed 7 bases at V and 9 bases at J, leaving 11 bases unmatched. CDR3 sequence reads: CSGGTSALWAQYF. CDR3 nucleotides: TGCAGCGGGGGGACTAGCGCCCTTTGGGCCCAGTACTTC.

This chain uses TRBV6-1 with TRBJ2-7; D not resolved. CDR3 length: 14 amino acids. V was shortened by 6 bases and J by 1 base, with 13 bases between the two germline ends. The germline V gene encodes CDR1 MNHNS and CDR2 SASEGT. The chain's CDR3 is CASRTSMTSYEQYF. The CDR3 region has the DNA TGTGCCAGCAGGACCTCTATGACTTCCTACGAGCAGTACTTC.

This clonotype was recorded at least ten times. The chain carries TRBV12-3 or TRBV12-4 and TRBJ2-3; D uncertain. The CDR3 consists of 13 residues. V was pared by 1 base and J by 5 bases, with 7 bases between. CDR3 in DNA: TGTGCCAGCAGTTTAGAGGCCCGAGATACGCAGTATTTT. This translates into CASSLEARDTQYF.

This clonotype was seen more than once but under ten times. The CDR3 coding sequence is TGTGCCACCAGCAGAGATATCGCGACAGCAGGTTACTTC. The encoded protein is CATSRDIATAGYF. The chain employs TRBV15 and TRBJ2-7; tentative D call: TRBD1 (5 bases). The CDR3 extends over 13 amino acids. V gave up 0 bases and J gave up 13 bases, with 16 bases separating them. Per germline, CDR1 LNHNV and CDR2 YYDKDF (reference sequence).

The genes are TRBV15 and TRBJ2-5, with D possibly matching TRBD1 (6 bases). Deletions cut 2 bases from V and 4 bases from J, with 8 bases between. The germline gives CDR1 LNHNV, CDR2 YYDKDF (reference sequence). This CDR3 region has 13 residues. DNA for the CDR3: TGTGCCACCAGCAGAAACAGGGTAGAGACCCAGTACTTC. Translation: CATSRNRVETQYF.

V and J are TRBV29-1 and TRBJ1-1, with a tentative D call TRBD1 (6 bases). V lost 3 bases and J 5 bases, leaving 13 bases between the germline ends. Per germline, CDR1 SQVTM and CDR2 ANQGSEA. The CDR3 is 13 amino acids. The CDR3: CSVDLGGRTEAFF. The CDR3 nucleotides read TGCAGCGTTGATTTGGGGGGCCGGACTGAAGCTTTCTTT.

A few counts support this clonotype. The chain couples TRBV7-2 to TRBJ2-7; 7 nucleotides align to TRBD2. The CDR3 is 14 amino acids. The V gene end was trimmed by 10 bases and the J gene end by 5 bases; junction bases not matched to a gene: 14. Germline CDR1 and CDR2: SGHTA and FQGNSA. CDR3 sequence reads: CATQQLGGSHEQYF. CDR3 bases: TGTGCCACCCAGCAACTGGGGGGGTCCCACGAGCAGTACTTC.

The sample holds a few counts of this clonotype. The chain is built from TRBV5-5 and TRBJ2-1; no clear D gene. Germline CDR1 is SGHKS and CDR2 is YYEKEE (reference sequence). V was clipped by 0 bases and J by 5 bases, with 9 bases between them. This CDR3 has 14 amino acids. CDR3 region: CASSLGDIDNEQFF. As DNA, the CDR3 is TGTGCCAGCAGCTTGGGTGACATAGACAATGAGCAGTTCTTC.

This clonotype has just a few counts. The chain joins TRBV3-1 to TRBJ2-5; tentatively, D is TRBD2 (6 bases). Trimming cost V 4 bases and J 1 base, with 13 bases left between them. This CDR3 comprises 15 residues. Germline V gene lookup returns CDR1 LGHDT and CDR2 YNNKEL (reference sequence). The CDR3 DNA sequence: TGTGCCAGCAGCCCCATGGCGGGGCCCCAAGAGACCCAGTACTTC. Translated: CASSPMAGPQETQYF.

A remark on this clonotype: An end of the junction differs from the germline gene, which may be a read error. This rearrangement joins TRBV30 to TRBJ2-1, with 12 bases that match TRBD1. Germline CDR1 GTSNPN, CDR2 SVGIG (reference sequence). This CDR3 has 13 amino acids. The CDR3 region is CAWSAGTGGESHF. The CDR3 DNA sequence: TGTGCCTGGAGTGCGGGGACAGGGGGCGAATCTCACTTC.

This clonotype was seen more than once but under ten times. The chain employs TRBV21-1 and TRBJ2-7; TRBD1, the D gene given by the table, was not confirmed from the DNA. TRBV21-1 constitutes a pseudogene. The CDR3 sequence is 14 residues long. Written as DNA, the CDR3 is TGTGCCAGCAGCAAAGTTGGTCAGGGGTACGAGCAGTACTTC. Amino acid sequence: CASSKVGQGYEQYF.

This clonotype showed up many times. The J gene is TRBJ1-1, the V gene TRBV5-1; D remains unclear. The CDR3 has 14 amino acids. Germline CDR1 and CDR2: SGHRS and YFSETQ. The ends were cut back, 0 bases at V and 4 bases at J, with 10 bases in the middle. CDR3 loop: CASSLAEGPTEAFF. CDR3 in DNA: TGCGCCAGCAGCTTGGCCGAAGGGCCCACTGAAGCTTTCTTT.

At least ten counts were recorded for this clonotype. CDR3 sequence reads: CASSSPATGGETQYF. The CDR3 DNA sequence: TGTGCCAGCAGCTCCCCCGCGACAGGGGGAGAGACCCAGTACTTC. The chain recombines TRBV7-2 with TRBJ2-5; TRBD1 matches 9 bases. Germline values: CDR1 SGHTA, CDR2 FQGNSA. V dropped 4 bases and J dropped 4; count of bases not matched to a gene: 7. The CDR3 spans 15 residues.

The sample holds a few counts of this clonotype. The rearrangement uses TRBV7-8 and TRBJ2-2, with D possibly TRBD2 on 5 matching bases. The ends were cut back, 7 bases at V and 0 bases at J, with 12 bases in the middle. The germline V gene encodes CDR1 SGHVS and CDR2 FQNEAQ. The CDR3 runs 15 residues. Here the CDR3 DNA reads TGTGCCAGCACCACCGACGGGGCGAACACCGGGGAGCTGTTTTTT. The encoded protein is CASTTDGANTGELFF.

The chain has TRBV5-1 and TRBJ2-3; unclear D gene. V was clipped by 5 bases and J by 4 bases, with 11 bases between them. This CDR3 contains 13 residues. CDR1 and CDR2 from the germline V gene are SGHRS and YFSETQ. The CDR3 protein is CASRNSAADTQYF. The CDR3 coding sequence is TGCGCCAGCAGGAACAGCGCCGCAGATACGCAGTATTTT.